Presented here are 22 T cell receptor beta chains from one specimen sequenced in a study of radiation and T cells in renal cell carcinoma. Documented time point: baseline pretreatment blood. Treatment described: 15 Gy SBRT to primary tumor, nephrectomy 4 weeks later. TCRdb's table, derived via immunoSEQ multiplex PCR, lists solely in-frame clones and lacks some. The sample contains around 140,000 clones, around 90% of which appear only once. The sample here was blood, taken from a patient whose treatment included radiotherapy and nephrectomy. The receptors come from a woman in her seventies with renal cell carcinoma.

The CDR3 bases are TGTGCCAGCAGCTTAATCGGAACAGATACGCAGTATTTT. Translation: CASSLIGTDTQYF. The V call is TRBV7-3, the J call TRBJ2-3, with no clear D. Deletions cut 1 base from V and 3 bases from J, with 5 bases between. The CDR3 has 13 residues. Germline CDR1 and CDR2: SGHTA and FQGTGA.

V and J are TRBV10-1 and TRBJ2-5, with 9 bases aligning to TRBD1. Germline lookup yields CDR1 WNHNN and CDR2 SYGVQD (reference sequence). The CDR3 is 15 amino acids. V dropped 5 bases and J dropped 0; count of bases not matched to a gene: 4. The CDR3 nucleotides are TGCGCCAGCAGTCCGGGACAGGGAAACCAAGAGACCCAGTACTTC. Protein product: CASSPGQGNQETQYF.

In its sample, this clone was seen many times. The V and J genes are TRBV9 and TRBJ2-3, with unresolved D. The CDR3 consists of 9 residues. With 10 bases removed from V and 9 bases from J, the gap between germline ends came to 9 bases. Germline V CDR1 and CDR2: SGDLS, YYNGEE. For the CDR3, the DNA is TGTGCCCCCGTTCGGACGCAGTATTTT. Its translation is CAPVRTQYF.

This chain uses TRBV4-3 with TRBJ1-4, with 7 positions matching TRBD1. The germline V gene encodes CDR1 LGHNA and CDR2 YSLEER. The CDR3 loop spans 20 amino acids. Germline trimming cut 1 base from V and 4 bases from J; bases unmatched to any gene: 18. The CDR3 region is CASSQGLIRGRRLNNEKLFF. CDR3 nucleotide sequence: TGCGCCAGCAGCCAAGGGCTGATTAGGGGGCGCAGATTGAATAATGAAAAACTGTTTTTT.

Only one count was recorded for this clone. The chain joins TRBV4-2 to TRBJ2-5, with 9 bases identical to TRBD2. Germline loops: CDR1 LGHNA, CDR2 YNFKEQ. The CDR3 is made up of 18 amino acids. V shed 0 bases, J shed 4 bases, and the junction held 12 bases outside the gene matches. The chain's CDR3 is CASSQEVIGGGAGETQYF. DNA for the CDR3: TGTGCCAGCAGCCAAGAGGTAATCGGCGGGGGGGCAGGAGAGACCCAGTACTTC.

Comment on this clone: The same CDR3 is also encoded by other DNA sequences in this sample. The chain joins TRBV2 to TRBJ2-4; D gene uncertain. The germline CDR1 and CDR2 sequences are SNHLY and FYNNEI. V was shortened by 3 bases and J by 0 bases, with 6 bases between the two germline ends. The CDR3 runs 14 residues. The CDR3 loop reads CASSDGLAKNIQYF. Written as DNA, the CDR3 is TGTGCCAGCAGTGATGGTCTAGCCAAAAACATTCAGTACTTC.

CDR3 region: CASIGGPEAFF. CDR3 in DNA: TGTGCCAGCATCGGTGGACCTGAAGCTTTCTTT. The gene calls are TRBV25-1 and TRBJ1-1, with D hard to call. CDR1 is MGHDK and CDR2 is SYGVNS in the germline V gene. Trimming left V 7 bases short and J 6 bases short, with 9 bases between. The CDR3 totals 11 residues.

This clone was observed a single time. This chain connects TRBV4-1 to TRBJ2-3; possibly TRBD2 for D (7 bases). The germline CDR1 and CDR2 sequences are MGHRA and YSYEKL. CDR3 length: 16 residues. Between the trimmed V and J ends, which lost 0 bases and 3 bases, there was a span of 13 bases. The CDR3 reads CASSQDRGAGTDTQYF. Here the CDR3 DNA reads TGCGCCAGCAGCCAAGATCGGGGGGCCGGGACAGATACGCAGTATTTT.

This chain uses TRBV19 with TRBJ2-2; D unresolved. The CDR3 is made up of 13 amino acids. In germline, CDR1 is LNHDA, CDR2 SQIVND (reference sequence). Trimming stripped 2 bases from V and 7 bases from J, with 8 bases between. The CDR3 DNA reads TGTGCCAGTAGTATAAGGGAAGGCGGGGAGCTGTTTTTT. This encodes CASSIREGGELFF. Full variable domain (remainder filled in from reference TRBV19 and TRBJ2-2): DGGITQSPKYLFRKEGQNVTLSCEQNLNHDAMYWYRQDPGQGLRLIYYSQIVNDFQKGDIAEGYSVSREKKESFPLTVTSAQKNPTAFYLCASSIREGGELFFGEGSRLTVL.

CDR3 nucleotides: TGTGCCAGCAGCCCCGGGCGCGGCAACACCGGGGAGCTGTTTTTT. Its translation is CASSPGRGNTGELFF. The chain uses TRBV5-6 and TRBJ2-2; D remains unclear. Germline V lookup: CDR1 SGHDT, CDR2 YYEEEE. The CDR3 covers 15 residues. The V and J ends lost 4 bases and 2 bases respectively, with 12 bases between them.

The rearrangement uses TRBV19 and TRBJ2-3; 8 nucleotides line up with TRBD2. Unmatched junction bases numbered 8, after V lost 3 bases and J lost 3 bases. The CDR3 has 16 residues. Germline V lookup: CDR1 LNHDA, CDR2 SQIVND (reference sequence). The CDR3 DNA sequence: TGTGCCAGTAGTATGGGCCCCGTAGCGGGGACAGATACGCAGTATTTT. This codes for CASSMGPVAGTDTQYF.

This clone appeared once. J is TRBJ2-6 and V is TRBV5-1; the D is unclear. The CDR3 has 14 amino acids. Germline V gene sequence: CDR1 SGHRS, CDR2 YFSETQ. Trimming pared 3 bases from V and 3 bases from J, leaving 7 bases between. The CDR3: CASSSLDGANVLTF. The CDR3 DNA follows: TGCGCCAGCAGCTCTTTAGATGGGGCCAACGTCCTGACTTTC.

The V call is TRBV5-4, the J call TRBJ1-1, with D tentatively TRBD1 (5 bases). CDR1 is SGHNT, CDR2 YYREEE, per germline (reference sequence). The CDR3 runs 16 residues. V gave up 4 bases and J gave up 4 bases, with 20 bases separating them. The CDR3 is CASSLDPGGGSTEAFF. The CDR3 nucleotides read TGTGCCAGCAGCCTCGACCCTGGCGGGGGGAGCACTGAAGCTTTCTTT.

This clone appeared a single time. The V gene is TRBV6-5, the J gene TRBJ1-4; D is unresolved. V lost 5 bases, J lost 6 bases, and 13 bases lay in between. Germline V gene data show CDR1 as MNHEY and CDR2 as SVGAGI. This CDR3 is 14 amino acids long. The CDR3, as DNA: TGTGCCAGCAGTCCACGAGGCGGGGATGAAAAACTGTTTTTT. Encoded protein: CASSPRGGDEKLFF.

The J gene is TRBJ1-1, the V gene TRBV28; D not resolved. Looked up from germline, CDR1 is MDHEN and CDR2 is SYDVKM. The V end was cut by 5 bases, the J end by 4 bases, with 5 bases between. The CDR3 loop spans 11 amino acids. CDR3 region: CASSRSTEAFF. CDR3 coding DNA: TGTGCCAGCAGTCGAAGCACTGAAGCTTTCTTT.

This chain connects TRBV7-2 to TRBJ2-2; 8 nucleotides align to TRBD2. CDR1 and CDR2 from the germline V gene are SGHTA and FQGNSA. The CDR3 is 15 residues long. With 5 bases clipped from V and 1 base from J, the junction kept 3 bases outside the gene matches. CDR3 nucleotide sequence: TGTGCCAGCAGCCTAGGGACTAGGAACACCGGGGAGCTGTTTTTT. Its protein product is CASSLGTRNTGELFF. The entire variable domain, with the rest obtained from reference TRBV7-2 and TRBJ2-2, is as follows: GAGVSQSPSNKVTEKGKDVELRCDPISGHTALYWYRQSLGQGLEFLIYFQGNSAPDKSGLPSDRFSAERTGGSVSTLTIQRTQQEDSAVYLCASSLGTRNTGELFFGEGSRLTVL.

This sequence joins TRBV5-1 and TRBJ2-6; D unclear. The CDR3 has 17 amino acids. CDR1 and CDR2 from the germline V gene are SGHRS and YFSETQ. V was trimmed by 4 bases and J by 0 bases, leaving 14 bases between them. The CDR3, as DNA: TGCGCCAGCAGCCTGACCTCGGGCCTCTCTGGGGCCAACGTCCTGACTTTC. Amino acids: CASSLTSGLSGANVLTF. Using reference TRBV5-1 and TRBJ2-6 for the parts outside the CDR3, the full variable domain is KAGVTQTPRYLIKTRGQQVTLSCSPISGHRSVSWYQQTPGQGLQFLFEYFSETQRNKGNFPGRFSGRQFSNSRSEMNVSTLELGDSALYLCASSLTSGLSGANVLTFGAGSRLTVL.

Notes on this clone: One junction end disagrees with the germline gene, perhaps due to a read error. The rearrangement links TRBV11-3 to TRBJ1-1; D remains ambiguous. CDR1 is SGHNT and CDR2 is YENEEA in the germline V gene. The CDR3 loop spans 12 amino acids. Here the CDR3 DNA reads TGTGCCAGCAGCGTAGACTGGACTGAAGCTTTCTTT. This codes for CASSVDWTEAFF.

The chain carries TRBV2 and TRBJ2-2; 8 bases fit TRBD2. The germline CDR1 and CDR2 sequences are SNHLY and FYNNEI. This CDR3 contains 15 residues. The J segment lost 6 bases and the V segment lost 5 bases, leaving 8 bases of the junction unmatched. The CDR3 protein is CASSRGLAPPGELFF. Here the CDR3 DNA reads TGTGCCAGCAGTCGAGGACTAGCCCCGCCCGGGGAGCTGTTTTTT.

This chain uses TRBV7-9 with TRBJ2-7; either TRBD1 or TRBD2 may fit D (5 bases each). The CDR3 totals 15 residues. Germline CDR1 and CDR2: SEHNR and FQNEAQ (reference sequence). The V and J ends lost 0 bases and 0 bases respectively, with 9 bases between them. The CDR3 bases are TGTGCCAGCAGCTTAGCCCGGGACGACTCCTACGAGCAGTACTTC. This gives the protein CASSLARDDSYEQYF.

The rearrangement joins TRBV6-6 to TRBJ2-1, with D maybe TRBD1 (6 bases). The germline V gene encodes CDR1 MNHNY and CDR2 SVGAGI (reference sequence). The CDR3 totals 14 residues. V was clipped by 0 bases and J by 9 bases, with 12 bases between them. The DNA of the CDR3 is TGTGCCAGCAGTTACTCGAAGGGGGTTTCTGAGCAGTTCTTC. Amino acids: CASSYSKGVSEQFF.

The chain has TRBV28 and TRBJ1-2, with 9 bases matching TRBD1. This CDR3 has 15 amino acids. CDR1 and CDR2 from the germline V gene are MDHEN and SYDVKM. J gave up 7 bases and V 7 bases, and 13 bases lay outside the gene matches. Here the CDR3 reads CASTPGGQGGFGYTF. The CDR3 coding sequence is TGTGCCAGCACCCCGGGGGGACAGGGAGGTTTTGGCTACACCTTC.